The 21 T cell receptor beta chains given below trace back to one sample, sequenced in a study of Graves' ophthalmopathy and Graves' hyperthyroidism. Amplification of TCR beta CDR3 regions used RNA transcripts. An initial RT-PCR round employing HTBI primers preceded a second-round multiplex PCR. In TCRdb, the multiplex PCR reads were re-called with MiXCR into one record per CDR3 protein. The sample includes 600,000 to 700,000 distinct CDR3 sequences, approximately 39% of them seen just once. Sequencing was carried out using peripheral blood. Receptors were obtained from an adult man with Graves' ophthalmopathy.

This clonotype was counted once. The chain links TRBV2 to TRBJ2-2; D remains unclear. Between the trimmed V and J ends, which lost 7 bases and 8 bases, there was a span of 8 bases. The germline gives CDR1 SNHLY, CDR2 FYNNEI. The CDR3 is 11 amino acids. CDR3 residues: CASTEEGELFF. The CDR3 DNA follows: TGTGCCAGCACCGAGGAGGGGGAGCTGTTTTTT. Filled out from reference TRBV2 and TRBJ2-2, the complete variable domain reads EPEVTQTPSHQVTQMGQEVILRCVPISNHLYFYWYRQILGQKVEFLVSFYNNEISEKSEIFDDQFSVERPDGSNFTLKIRSTKLEDSAMYFCASTEEGELFFGEGSRLTVL.

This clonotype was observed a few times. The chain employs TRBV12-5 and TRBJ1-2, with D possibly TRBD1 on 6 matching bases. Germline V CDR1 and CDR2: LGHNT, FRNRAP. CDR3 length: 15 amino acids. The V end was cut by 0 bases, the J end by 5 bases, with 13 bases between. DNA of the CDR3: TGTGCTAGTGGTTTGGTACAGGACAGAGGATATGGCTACACCTTC. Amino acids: CASGLVQDRGYGYTF. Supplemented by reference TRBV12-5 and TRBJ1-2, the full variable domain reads DARVTQTPRHKVTEMGQEVTMRCQPILGHNTVFWYRQTMMQGLELLAYFRNRAPLDDSGMPKDRFSAEMPDATLATLKIQPSEPRDSAVYFCASGLVQDRGYGYTFGSGTRLTVV.

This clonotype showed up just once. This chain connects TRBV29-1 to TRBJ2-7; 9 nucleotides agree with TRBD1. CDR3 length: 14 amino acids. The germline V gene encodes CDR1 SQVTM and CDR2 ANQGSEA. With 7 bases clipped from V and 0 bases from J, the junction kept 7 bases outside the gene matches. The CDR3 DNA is TGCAGCGATGGGACAGGGATCATCTCCTACGAGCAGTACTTC. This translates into CSDGTGIISYEQYF.

CDR3 coding DNA: TGTGCCAGCAGCCAACGGCACAGCCACGAGCAGTACTTC. Amino acids: CASSQRHSHEQYF. The V call is TRBV7-9, the J call TRBJ2-7, with unresolved D. The V and J ends lost 5 bases and 5 bases respectively, with 13 bases between them. CDR1 is SEHNR, CDR2 FQNEAQ, per germline (reference sequence). This CDR3 comprises 13 residues.

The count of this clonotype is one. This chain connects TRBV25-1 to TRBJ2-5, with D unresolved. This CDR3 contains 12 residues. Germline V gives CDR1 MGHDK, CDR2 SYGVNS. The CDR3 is CASWLISKTQYF. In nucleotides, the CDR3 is TGTGCTAGCTGGCTAATAAGTAAGACCCAGTACTTC.

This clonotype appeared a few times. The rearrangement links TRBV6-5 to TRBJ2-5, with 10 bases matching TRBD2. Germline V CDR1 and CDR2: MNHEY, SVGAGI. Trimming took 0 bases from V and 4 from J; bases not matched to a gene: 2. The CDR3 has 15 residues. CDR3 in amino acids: CASSYSEREGETQYF. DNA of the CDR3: TGTGCCAGCAGTTACTCGGAGCGGGAGGGAGAGACCCAGTACTTC.

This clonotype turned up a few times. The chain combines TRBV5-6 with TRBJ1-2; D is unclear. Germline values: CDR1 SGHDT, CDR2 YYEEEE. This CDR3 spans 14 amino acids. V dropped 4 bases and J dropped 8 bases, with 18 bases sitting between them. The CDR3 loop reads CASSPLPGLGGYTF. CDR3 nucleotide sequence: TGTGCCAGCAGCCCGCTCCCGGGGTTGGGCGGCTACACCTTC.

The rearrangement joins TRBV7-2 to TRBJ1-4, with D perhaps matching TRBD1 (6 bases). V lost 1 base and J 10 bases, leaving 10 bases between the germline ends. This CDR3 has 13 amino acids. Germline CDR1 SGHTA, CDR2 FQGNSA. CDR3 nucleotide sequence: TGTGCCAGCAGCTTAGACAGGGCAGGAAAACTGTTTTTT. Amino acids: CASSLDRAGKLFF. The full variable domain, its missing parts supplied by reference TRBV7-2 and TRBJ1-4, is GAGVSQSPSNKVTEKGKDVELRCDPISGHTALYWYRQSLGQGLEFLIYFQGNSAPDKSGLPSDRFSAERTGGSVSTLTIQRTQQEDSAVYLCASSLDRAGKLFFGSGTQLSVL.

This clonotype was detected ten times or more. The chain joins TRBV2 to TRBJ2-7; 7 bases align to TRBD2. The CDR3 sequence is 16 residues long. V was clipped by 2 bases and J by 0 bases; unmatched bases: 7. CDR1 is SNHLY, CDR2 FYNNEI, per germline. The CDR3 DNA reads TGTGCCAGCAGTGAAAGTGCTAGCGGACACTCCTACGAGCAGTACTTC. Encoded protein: CASSESASGHSYEQYF.

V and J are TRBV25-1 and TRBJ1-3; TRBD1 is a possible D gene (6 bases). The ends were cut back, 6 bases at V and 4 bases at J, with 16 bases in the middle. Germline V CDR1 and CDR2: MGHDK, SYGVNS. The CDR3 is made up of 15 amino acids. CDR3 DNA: TGTGCCAGCAGGAACGAAACAGGGACCGGAAACACCATATATTTT. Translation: CASRNETGTGNTIYF.

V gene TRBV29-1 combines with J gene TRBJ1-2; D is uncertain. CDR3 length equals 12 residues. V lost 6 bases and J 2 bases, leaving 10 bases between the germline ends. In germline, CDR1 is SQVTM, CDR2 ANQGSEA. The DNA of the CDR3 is TGCAGCGTATCGGGAGGAAACTATGGCTACACCTTC. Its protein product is CSVSGGNYGYTF.

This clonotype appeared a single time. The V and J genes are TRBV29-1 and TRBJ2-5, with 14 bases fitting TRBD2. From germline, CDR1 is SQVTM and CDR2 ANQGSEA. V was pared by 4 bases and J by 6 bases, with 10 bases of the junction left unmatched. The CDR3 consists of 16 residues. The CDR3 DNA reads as TGCAGCGTTGGACTAGCGGGGGGGCCCGGGGAAAAGACCCAGTACTTC. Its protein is CSVGLAGGPGEKTQYF.

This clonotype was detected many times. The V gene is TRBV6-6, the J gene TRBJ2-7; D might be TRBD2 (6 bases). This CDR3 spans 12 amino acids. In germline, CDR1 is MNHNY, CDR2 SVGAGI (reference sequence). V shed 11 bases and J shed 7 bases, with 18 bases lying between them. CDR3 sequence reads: CAHGGESEEQYF. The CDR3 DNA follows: TGTGCCCACGGGGGAGAAAGTGAAGAGCAGTACTTC.

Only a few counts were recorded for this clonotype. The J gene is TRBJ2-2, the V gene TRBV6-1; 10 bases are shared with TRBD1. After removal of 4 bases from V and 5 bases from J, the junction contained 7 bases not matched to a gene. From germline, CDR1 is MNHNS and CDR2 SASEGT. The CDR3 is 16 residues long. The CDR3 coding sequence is TGTGCCAGCAGTGCCATGACAGGGGGCGGGACCGGGGAGCTGTTTTTT. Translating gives CASSAMTGGGTGELFF.

The CDR3 reads CASSPRGFNEKLFF. The CDR3 DNA is TGTGCCAGCTCACCAAGGGGGTTTAATGAAAAACTGTTTTTT. V usage is TRBV11-2 and J usage is TRBJ1-4; TRBD1 is a possible D gene (6 bases). CDR3 length equals 14 residues. Germline CDR1 is SGHAT and CDR2 is FQNNGV. Trimming cost V 8 bases and J 4 bases, with 14 bases left between them.

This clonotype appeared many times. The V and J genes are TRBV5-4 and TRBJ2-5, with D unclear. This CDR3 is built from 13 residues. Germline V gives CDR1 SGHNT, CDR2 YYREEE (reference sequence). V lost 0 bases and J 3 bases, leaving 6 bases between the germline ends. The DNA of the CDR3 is TGTGCCAGCAGCTTGGGACCGAAAGAGACCCAGTACTTC. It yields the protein CASSLGPKETQYF.

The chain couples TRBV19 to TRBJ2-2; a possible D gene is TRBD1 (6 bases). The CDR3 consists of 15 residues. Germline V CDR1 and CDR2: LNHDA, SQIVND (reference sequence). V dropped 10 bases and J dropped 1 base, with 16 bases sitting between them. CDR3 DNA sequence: TGTGCCACCAGACTACCGACAGGGAACACCGGGGAGCTGTTTTTT. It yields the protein CATRLPTGNTGELFF.

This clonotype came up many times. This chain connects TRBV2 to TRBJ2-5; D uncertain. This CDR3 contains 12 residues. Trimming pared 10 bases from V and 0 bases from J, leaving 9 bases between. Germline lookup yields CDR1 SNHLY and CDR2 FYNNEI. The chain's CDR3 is CATRPNQETQYF. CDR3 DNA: TGTGCCACCCGACCGAACCAAGAGACCCAGTACTTC.

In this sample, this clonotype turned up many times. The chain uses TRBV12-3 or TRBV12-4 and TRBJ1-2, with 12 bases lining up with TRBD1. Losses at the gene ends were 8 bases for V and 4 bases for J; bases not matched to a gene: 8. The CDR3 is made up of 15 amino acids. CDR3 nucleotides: TGTGCCAGCGCCTCCGGGACAGGGGGCCCCTATGGCTACACCTTC. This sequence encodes CASASGTGGPYGYTF.

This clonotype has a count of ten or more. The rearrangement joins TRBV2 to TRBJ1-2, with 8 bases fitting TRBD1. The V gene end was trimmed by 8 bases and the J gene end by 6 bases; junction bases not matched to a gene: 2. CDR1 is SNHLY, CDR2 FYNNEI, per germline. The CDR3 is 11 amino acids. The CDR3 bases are TGTGCCAGCGGGGGACAGGATGGCTACACCTTC. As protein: CASGGQDGYTF.

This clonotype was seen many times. For the CDR3, the DNA is TGCAGCGTTTGGGCAGGGTTGAACACTGAAGCTTTCTTT. Protein product: CSVWAGLNTEAFF. The chain joins TRBV29-1 to TRBJ1-1, with a weak D call TRBD1 (5 bases). V was clipped by 5 bases and J by 0 bases, with 10 bases between them. The CDR3 extends over 13 amino acids. CDR1 is SQVTM and CDR2 is ANQGSEA in the germline V gene.